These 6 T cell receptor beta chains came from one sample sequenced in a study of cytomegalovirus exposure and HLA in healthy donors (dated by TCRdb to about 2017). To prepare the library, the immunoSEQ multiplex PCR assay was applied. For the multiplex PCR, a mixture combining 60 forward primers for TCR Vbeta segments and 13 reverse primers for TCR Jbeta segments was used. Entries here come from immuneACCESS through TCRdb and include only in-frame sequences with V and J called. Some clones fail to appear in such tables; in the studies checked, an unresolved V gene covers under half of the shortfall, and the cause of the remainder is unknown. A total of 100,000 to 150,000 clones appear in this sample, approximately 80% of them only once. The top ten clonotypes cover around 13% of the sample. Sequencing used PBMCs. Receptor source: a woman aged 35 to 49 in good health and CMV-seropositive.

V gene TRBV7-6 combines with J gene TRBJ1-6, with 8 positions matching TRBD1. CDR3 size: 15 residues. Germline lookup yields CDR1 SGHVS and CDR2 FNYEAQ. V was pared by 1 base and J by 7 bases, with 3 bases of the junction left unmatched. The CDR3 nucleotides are TGTGCCAGCAGCTTAGGGGGACAGGCAAATTCACCCCTCCACTTT. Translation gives CASSLGGQANSPLHF. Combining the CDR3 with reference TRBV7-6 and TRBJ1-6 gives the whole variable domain GAGVSQSPRYKVTKRGQDVALRCDPISGHVSLYWYRQALGQGPEFLTYFNYEAQQDKSGLPNDRFSAERPEGSISTLTIQRTEQRDSAMYRCASSLGGQANSPLHFGNGTRLTVT.

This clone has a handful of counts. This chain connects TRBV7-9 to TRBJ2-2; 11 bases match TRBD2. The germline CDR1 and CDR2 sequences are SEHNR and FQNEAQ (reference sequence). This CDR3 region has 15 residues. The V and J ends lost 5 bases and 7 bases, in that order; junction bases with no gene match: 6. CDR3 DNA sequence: TGTGCCAGCAGCCGTACCCTAGCGGGAGGCGGGGAGCTGTTTTTT. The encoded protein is CASSRTLAGGGELFF.

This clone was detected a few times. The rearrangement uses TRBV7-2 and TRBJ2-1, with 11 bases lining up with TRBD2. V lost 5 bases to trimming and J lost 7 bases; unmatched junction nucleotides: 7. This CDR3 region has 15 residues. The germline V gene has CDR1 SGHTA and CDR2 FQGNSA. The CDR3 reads CASSPTSGGWNEQFF. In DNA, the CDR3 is TGTGCCAGCAGCCCCACTAGCGGGGGATGGAATGAGCAGTTCTTC.

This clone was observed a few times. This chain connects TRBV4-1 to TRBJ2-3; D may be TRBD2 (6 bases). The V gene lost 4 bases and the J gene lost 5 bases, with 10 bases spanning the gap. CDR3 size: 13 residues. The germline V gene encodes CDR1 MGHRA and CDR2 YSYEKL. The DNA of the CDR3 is TGCGCCAGCAGCCCCCGACTAGAAGATACGCAGTATTTT. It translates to CASSPRLEDTQYF.

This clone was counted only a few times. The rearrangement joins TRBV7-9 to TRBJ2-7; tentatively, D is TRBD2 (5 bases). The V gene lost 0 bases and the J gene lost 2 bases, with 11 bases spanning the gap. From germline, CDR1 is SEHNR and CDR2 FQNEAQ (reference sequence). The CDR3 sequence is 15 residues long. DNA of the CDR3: TGTGCCAGCAGCTTAGCGGCGGGCCCTGCCTACGAGCAGTACTTC. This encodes CASSLAAGPAYEQYF.

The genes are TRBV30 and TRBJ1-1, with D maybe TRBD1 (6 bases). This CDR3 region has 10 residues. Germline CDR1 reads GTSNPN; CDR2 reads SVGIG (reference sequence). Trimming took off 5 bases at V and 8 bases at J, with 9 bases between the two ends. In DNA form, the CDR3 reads TGTGCCTGGGGACAGACGGAAGCTTTCTTT. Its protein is CAWGQTEAFF.